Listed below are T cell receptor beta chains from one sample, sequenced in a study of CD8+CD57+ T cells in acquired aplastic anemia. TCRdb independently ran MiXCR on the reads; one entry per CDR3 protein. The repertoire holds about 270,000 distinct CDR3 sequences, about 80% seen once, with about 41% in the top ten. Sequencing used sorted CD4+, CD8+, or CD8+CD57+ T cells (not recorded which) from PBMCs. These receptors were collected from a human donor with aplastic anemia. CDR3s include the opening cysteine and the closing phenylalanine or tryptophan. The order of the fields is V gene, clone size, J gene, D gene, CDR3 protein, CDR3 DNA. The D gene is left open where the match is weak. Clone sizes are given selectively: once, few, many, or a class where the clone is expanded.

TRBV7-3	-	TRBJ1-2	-	CASSLGLATRDTF	TGTGCCAGCAGCTTAGGCCTTGCGACAAGAGACACCTTC
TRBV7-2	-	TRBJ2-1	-	CASSLLSGNEQFF	TGTGCCAGCAGCTTACTTAGCGGCAATGAGCAGTTCTTC
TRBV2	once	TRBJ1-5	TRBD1	CASTLDRGSQPQHF	TGTGCCAGCACCCTGGACAGGGGGAGTCAGCCCCAGCATTTT
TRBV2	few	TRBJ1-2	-	CASSESSGAEPYGYTF	TGTGCCAGCAGCGAATCTAGCGGGGCAGAACCCTATGGCTACACCTTC
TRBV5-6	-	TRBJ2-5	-	CASSEGSEQETQYF	TGTGCCAGCAGTGAAGGGAGCGAGCAAGAGACCCAGTACTTC
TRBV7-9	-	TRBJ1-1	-	CASSLDLRERIEGFF	TGTGCCAGCAGCTTAGATCTCAGGGAGAGGATTGAAGGTTTCTTT
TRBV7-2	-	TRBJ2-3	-	CASSDGDPDTQYF	TGTGCCAGCAGCGACGGAGACCCAGATACGCAGTATTTT
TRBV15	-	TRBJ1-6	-	CATSSRSRFLSPLHF	TGTGCCACCAGCAGTCGCAGTCGGTTTCTTTCACCCCTCCACTTT
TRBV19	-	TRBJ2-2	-	CASNPPGSRYTGELFF	TGTGCCAGTAATCCTCCGGGATCCCGATACACCGGGGAGCTGTTTTTT
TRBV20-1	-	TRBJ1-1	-	CSAIGGRKNTEAFF	TGCAGTGCTATCGGGGGACGCAAGAACACTGAAGCTTTCTTT
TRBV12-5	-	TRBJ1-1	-	CASGRTGNIEAFF	TGTGCTAGTGGTCGGACCGGGAACATTGAAGCTTTCTTT
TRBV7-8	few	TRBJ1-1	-	CASSLAGGTDTQYFF	TGTGCCAGCAGCTTAGCTGGAGGGACCGATACGCAGTATTTCTTT
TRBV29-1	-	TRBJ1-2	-	CSVGTTVNYGYTF	TGCAGCGTCGGGACAACCGTCAACTATGGCTACACCTTC
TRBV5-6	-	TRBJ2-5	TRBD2	CATSDLAGQETQYF	TGTGCCACCAGTGATTTAGCGGGCCAAGAGACCCAGTACTTC
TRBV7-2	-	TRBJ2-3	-	CASSLLSTDKQYF	TGTGCCAGCAGCTTACTCTCCACAGATAAGCAGTATTTT
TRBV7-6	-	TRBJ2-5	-	CASSIAHGQKNTYF	TGTGCCAGCAGCATAGCCCACGGGCAAAAAAACACCTACTTC
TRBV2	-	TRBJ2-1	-	CASSDASANERSF	TGTGCCAGCAGTGATGCTAGCGCAAATGAGCGTTCTTTC
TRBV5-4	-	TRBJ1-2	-	CASSFTSTVEYYGYTF	TGCGCCAGCAGCTTTACTAGCACGGTTGAGTACTATGGCTACACCTTC
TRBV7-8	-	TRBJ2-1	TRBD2	CASSSLAGGLAQQFF	TGTGCCAGCAGCAGTCTAGCGGGGGGGCTCGCTCAGCAGTTCTTC
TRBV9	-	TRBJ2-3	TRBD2	CASSMTGGSQPQQYF	TGTGCCAGCAGCATGACGGGCGGGAGTCAACCTCAGCAGTATTTT
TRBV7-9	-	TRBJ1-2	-	CASSLEPGGLLFGYTF	TGTGCCAGCAGCTTGGAGCCGGGGGGGCTGTTATTTGGCTACACCTTC
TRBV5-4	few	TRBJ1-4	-	CASSFTSGDTTNEKLFF	TGTGCCAGCAGCTTTACTAGCGGGGATACAACTAATGAAAAACTGTTTTTT
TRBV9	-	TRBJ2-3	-	CASSVEAGPTAEHF	TGTGCCAGCAGTGTTGAGGCGGGGCCCACCGCGGAGCATTTT
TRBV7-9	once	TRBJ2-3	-	CAYGVAAYQEPHF	TGTGCCTACGGGGTAGCGGCGTACCAAGAGCCGCATTTC
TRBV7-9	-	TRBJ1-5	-	CASSVRPGRNTGEHF	TGTGCCAGCAGCGTACGACCCGGGCGAAACACCGGGGAGCATTTT
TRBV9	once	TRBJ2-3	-	CASSLATARNPPHF	TGTGCCAGCAGCTTAGCGACCGCCCGAAATCCGCCCCATTTT
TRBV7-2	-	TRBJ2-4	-	CASGVAGGIHYF	-
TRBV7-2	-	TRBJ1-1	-	CASSLTSGSEDTQFF	TGTGCCAGCAGCTTGACTAGCGGGAGCGAAGATACGCAGTTCTTT
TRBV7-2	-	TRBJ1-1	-	CASSLAGGPAEAFF	TGTGCCAGCAGCTTAGCAGGAGGGCCCGCTGAAGCTTTCTTT
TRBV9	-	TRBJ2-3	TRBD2	CASSAGGGPHTQYF	TGTGCCAGCAGCGCGGGGGGAGGTCCGCATACGCAGTATTTT
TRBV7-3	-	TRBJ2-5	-	CASSLRAPETQYF	TGTGCCAGCAGCTTAAGAGCTCCAGAGACCCAGTACTTC
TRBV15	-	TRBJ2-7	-	CASSGPGGADEQYF	TGTGCCAGCAGCGGCCCGGGCGGAGCCGACGAGCAGTACTTC
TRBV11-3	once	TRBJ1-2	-	CACSLDLTGGYTF	TGTGCCTGCAGCTTAGACCTGACAGGTGGCTACACCTTC
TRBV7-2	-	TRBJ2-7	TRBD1	CASSLIGGADYGHF	TGTGCCAGCAGCTTGATAGGGGGCGCCGACTATGGCCACTTC
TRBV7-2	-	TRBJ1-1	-	CASSVGGQFNEQYFF	TGTGCCAGCAGCGTAGGTGGGCAGTTCAACGAGCAGTACTTCTTT
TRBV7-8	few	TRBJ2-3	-	CASSLGGGRDTQYYF	TGTGCCAGCAGCTTAGGGGGAGGTCGCGATACGCAGTATTACTTC
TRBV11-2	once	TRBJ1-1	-	CASSLALTGHTEAFF	TGTGCCAGCAGCTTAGCTCTGACAGGTCACACTGAAGCTTTCTTT
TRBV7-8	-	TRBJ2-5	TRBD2	CASSLPGGPATYF	TGTGCCAGCAGCTTACCGGGAGGTCCCGCCACGTACTTC
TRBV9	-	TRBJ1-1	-	CASSVDLTGKSFAFF	TGTGCCAGCAGCGTAGATCTGACAGGTAAGTCCTTCGCTTTCTTT
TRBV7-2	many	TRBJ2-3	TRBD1	CASSLTGGADTQYF	TGTGCCAGCAGCTTGACAGGGGGCGCCGATACGCAGTATTTT
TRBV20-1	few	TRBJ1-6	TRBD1	CSATYRDRGKDSPLHF	TGCAGTGCTACATACCGGGACAGGGGGAAAGATTCACCCCTCCACTTT
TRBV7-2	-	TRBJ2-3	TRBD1	CASTGQANAVEHQYF	TGTGCCAGCACAGGACAGGCCAACGCCGTTGAACACCAATATTTT
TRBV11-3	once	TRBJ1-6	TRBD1	CASSLDLTGYTEALHF	TGTGCCAGCAGCTTAGATCTGACAGGGTACACTGAAGCCCTCCACTTT
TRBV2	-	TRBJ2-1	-	CASSVASGAYNEEFF	-